This T cell receptor beta chain was obtained from a study of blood T cell repertoires in COVID-19. The repertoire was sequenced with immunoSEQ multiplex PCR; TCRdb's copy has only in-frame clones and lacks some. Of some 38,000 clones listed, 80% to 90% are singletons. CDR1 and CDR2 from the germline V gene are LNHDA and SQIVND (reference sequence). Trimming pared 3 bases from V and 2 bases from J, leaving 8 bases between. The CDR3 is made up of 14 amino acids. The sample was peripheral blood. The TCR was taken from a man aged 55 to 70 in a cohort sampled during active COVID-19. This chain joins TRBV19 and TRBJ1-3; tentative D call: TRBD1 (6 bases). This CDR3 is CASSIRGTGNTIYF. CDR3 DNA sequence: TGTGCCAGTAGTATCAGGGGAACTGGAAACACCATATATTTT.